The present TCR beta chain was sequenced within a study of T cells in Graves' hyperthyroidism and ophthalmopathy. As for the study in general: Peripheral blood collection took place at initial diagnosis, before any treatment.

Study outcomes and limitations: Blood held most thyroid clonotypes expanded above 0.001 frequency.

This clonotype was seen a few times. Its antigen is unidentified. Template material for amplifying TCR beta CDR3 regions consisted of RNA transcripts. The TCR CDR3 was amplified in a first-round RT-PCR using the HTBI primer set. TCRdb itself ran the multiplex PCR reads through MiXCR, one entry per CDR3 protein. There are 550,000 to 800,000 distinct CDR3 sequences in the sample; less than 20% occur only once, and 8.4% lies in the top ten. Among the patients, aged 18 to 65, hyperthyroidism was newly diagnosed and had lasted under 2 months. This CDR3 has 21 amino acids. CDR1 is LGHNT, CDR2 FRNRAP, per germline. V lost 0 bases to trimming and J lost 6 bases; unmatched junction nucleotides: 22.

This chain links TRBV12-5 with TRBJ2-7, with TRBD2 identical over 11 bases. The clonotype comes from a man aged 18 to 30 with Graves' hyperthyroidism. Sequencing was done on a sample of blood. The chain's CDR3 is CASGLVPIIGLAGEGGREQYF. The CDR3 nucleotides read TGTGCTAGTGGTTTGGTACCAATTATAGGACTAGCGGGCGAGGGGGGCCGCGAGCAGTACTTC.